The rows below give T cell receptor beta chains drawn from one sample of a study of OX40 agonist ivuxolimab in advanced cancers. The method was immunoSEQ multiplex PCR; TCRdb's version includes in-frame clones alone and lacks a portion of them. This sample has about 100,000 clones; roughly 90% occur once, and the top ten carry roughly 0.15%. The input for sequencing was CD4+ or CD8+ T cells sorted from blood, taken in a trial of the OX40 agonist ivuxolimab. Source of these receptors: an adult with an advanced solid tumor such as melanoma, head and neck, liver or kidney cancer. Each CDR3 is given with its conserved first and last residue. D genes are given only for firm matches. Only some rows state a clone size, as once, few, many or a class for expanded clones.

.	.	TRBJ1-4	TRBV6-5	CASRPWDRGEKLFF	TGTGCCAGCAGGCCGTGGGACCGGGGCGAAAAACTGTTTTTT
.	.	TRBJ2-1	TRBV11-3	CASSLARGGTHEQFF	TGTGCCAGCAGCTTAGCCAGGGGGGGAACCCATGAGCAGTTCTTC
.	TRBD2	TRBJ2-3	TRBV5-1	CASSVTSGTLPDTQYF	TGCGCCAGCAGCGTGACTAGCGGGACCCTTCCAGATACGCAGTATTTT
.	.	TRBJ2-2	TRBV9	CASRGRANTGELFF	TGTGCCAGCAGGGGGCGGGCGAACACCGGGGAGCTGTTTTTT
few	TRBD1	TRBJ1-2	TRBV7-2	CASSWGQTRLYGYTF	TGTGCCAGCAGCTGGGGACAGACAAGATTATATGGCTACACCTTC
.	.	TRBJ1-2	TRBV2	CASSDGLWGYTF	TGTGCCAGCAGTGACGGGCTCTGGGGCTACACCTTC
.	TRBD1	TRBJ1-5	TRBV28	CASSSRTGTMQPQHF	TGTGCCAGCAGTTCCCGGACAGGGACCATGCAGCCCCAGCATTTT
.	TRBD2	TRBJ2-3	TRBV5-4	CASSLGLLAGVSTDTQYF	TGTGCCAGCAGCTTGGGGTTGTTAGCGGGGGTTAGCACAGATACGCAGTATTTT
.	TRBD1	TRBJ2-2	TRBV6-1	CATPGTANTGELFF	TGTGCCACCCCCGGGACAGCGAACACCGGGGAGCTGTTTTTT
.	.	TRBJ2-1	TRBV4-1	CASSQDVAVSYNEQFF	TGCGCCAGCAGCCAAGATGTTGCAGTTTCCTACAATGAGCAGTTCTTC
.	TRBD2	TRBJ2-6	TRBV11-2	CASSLLAGGSGANVLTF	TGTGCCAGCAGCTTACTAGCGGGGGGCTCTGGGGCCAACGTCCTGACTTTC
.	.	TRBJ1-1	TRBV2	CASRRGNLLNTEAFF	TGTGCCAGCAGACGTGGAAACCTGCTGAACACTGAAGCTTTCTTT
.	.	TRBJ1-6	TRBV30	CAWSREWGNSPLHF	TGTGCCTGGAGCAGGGAGTGGGGGAATTCACCCCTCCACTTT
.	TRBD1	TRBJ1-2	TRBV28	CASSFTGGNYGYTF	TGTGCCAGCAGTTTTACAGGGGGGAACTATGGCTACACCTTC
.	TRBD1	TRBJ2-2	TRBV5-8	CASSFGTGMGTGELFF	TGTGCCAGCAGCTTTGGGACAGGGATGGGGACCGGGGAGCTGTTTTTT
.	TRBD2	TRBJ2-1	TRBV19	CASRSEAGGRYNEQFF	TGTGCCAGTAGGTCCGAAGCGGGGGGGCGTTACAATGAGCAGTTCTTC
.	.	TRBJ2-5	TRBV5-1	CASSNEGKGRSSRQETQYF	TGCGCCAGCAGCAACGAGGGGAAGGGGCGTTCGAGTAGACAAGAGACCCAGTACTTC
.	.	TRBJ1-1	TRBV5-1	CASSLEARGGTEAFF	TGCGCCAGCAGCTTGGAGGCCAGGGGAGGAACTGAAGCTTTCTTT
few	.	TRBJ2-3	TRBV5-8	CASSPAAGGTDTQYF	TGTGCCAGCAGCCCAGCGGCGGGCGGCACAGATACGCAGTATTTT
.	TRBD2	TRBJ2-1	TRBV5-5	CASSKLAGNNEQFF	TGTGCCAGCAGCAAACTAGCGGGAAACAATGAGCAGTTCTTC
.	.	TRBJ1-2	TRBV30	CAWARDPNTYGYTF	TGTGCCTGGGCCCGGGATCCTAATACCTATGGCTACACCTTC
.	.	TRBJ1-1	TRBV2	CASRNSGGTEAFF	TGTGCCAGCAGGAATTCGGGGGGCACTGAAGCTTTCTTT
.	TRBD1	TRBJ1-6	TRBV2	CASSASTGDSSPLHF	TGTGCCAGCAGTGCTTCGACAGGGGATAGTTCACCCCTCCACTTT
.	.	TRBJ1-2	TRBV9	CASSAGSGGLYGYTF	TGTGCCAGCAGCGCGGGAAGTGGCGGACTCTATGGCTACACCTTC
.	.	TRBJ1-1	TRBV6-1	CASSGVPRNTEAFF	TGTGCCAGCAGTGGGGTACCCCGGAACACTGAAGCTTTCTTT
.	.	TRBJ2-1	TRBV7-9	CASSLARGYNEQFF	TGTGCCAGCAGCTTAGCTAGGGGCTACAATGAGCAGTTCTTC
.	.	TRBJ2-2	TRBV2	CASSEVWGSYTGELFF	TGTGCCAGCAGTGAAGTTTGGGGGTCTTACACCGGGGAGCTGTTTTTT
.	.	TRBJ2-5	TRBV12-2	CASRPRRKTQYF	TGTGCAAGTCGCCCAAGAAGAAAGACCCAGTACTTC
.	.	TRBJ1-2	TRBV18	CASSSGSIGYTF	TGTGCCAGCTCATCCGGGAGCATTGGCTACACCTTC
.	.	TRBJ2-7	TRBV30	CAWSVGNSYEQYF	TGTGCCTGGAGTGTAGGCAACTCCTACGAGCAGTACTTC
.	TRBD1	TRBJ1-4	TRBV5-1	CASSLGQGSEKLFF	TGCGCCAGCAGCCTCGGACAGGGGAGCGAAAAACTGTTTTTT
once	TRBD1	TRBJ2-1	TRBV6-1	CASSAQGIGMNEQFF	TGTGCCAGCAGTGCACAGGGGATCGGAATGAATGAGCAGTTCTTC
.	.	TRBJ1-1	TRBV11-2	CASSPIRGTEAFF	TGTGCCAGCAGCCCGATCCGGGGCACTGAAGCTTTCTTT
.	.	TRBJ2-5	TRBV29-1	CSVFRQETQYF	TGCAGCGTTTTCAGGCAAGAGACCCAGTACTTC
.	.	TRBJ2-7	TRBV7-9	CASSFSLGSEPSSYEQYF	TGTGCCAGCAGCTTCTCGTTAGGGTCGGAACCCTCTTCCTACGAGCAGTACTTC
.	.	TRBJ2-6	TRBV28	CASSFRYGANVLTF	TGTGCCAGCAGTTTTAGGTATGGGGCCAACGTCCTGACTTTC
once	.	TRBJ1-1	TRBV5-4	CASSLVVGSGEAFF	TGTGCCAGCAGCTTGGTCGTGGGGTCAGGTGAAGCTTTCTTT
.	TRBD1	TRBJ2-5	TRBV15	CATSRDRGLQETQYF	TGTGCCACCAGCAGAGATAGGGGGCTCCAAGAGACCCAGTACTTC
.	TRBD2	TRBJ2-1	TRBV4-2	CASSQEGLADYNEQFF	TGTGCCAGCAGCCAAGAAGGGCTAGCGGACTACAATGAGCAGTTCTTC
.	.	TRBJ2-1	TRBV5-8	CASSPRGSYNEQFF	TGTGCCAGCAGCCCCCGAGGCTCCTACAATGAGCAGTTCTTC